This entry is about one T cell receptor (beta chain). This clonotype was seen just once. Its antigen target is currently unknown. No much larger clone is present one base from it, and per-base qualities are unavailable. One read amounts to weak evidence. This specimen belongs to a study of T cells in Graves' hyperthyroidism and ophthalmopathy (dated by TCRdb to the late 2010s). Background on the whole study: Peripheral blood was sampled at the time of initial diagnosis, prior to any treatment. A discovery cohort of about 95 patients, about 44 with Graves' ophthalmopathy and approximately 55 with stable Graves' hyperthyroidism, was used to find distinguishing TCR V-J signatures. An independent validation cohort of under 20 hyperthyroidism patients and about 16 patients who later progressed to ophthalmopathy tested prospective prediction of ophthalmopathy. The roughly 100 discovery patients were divided at random into training and test sets in a 7:3 ratio. In roughly six Graves' hyperthyroidism patients, the study also compared T-cell repertoires from thyroid tissue with T-cell repertoires from blood. Following sampling, methimazole starting at 30 mg daily was given to hyperthyroidism patients, and high-dose intravenous methylprednisolone was given to ophthalmopathy patients. The paper describes TCR Vbeta CDR3 sequencing of about 140 peripheral blood samples, made up of about 41 ophthalmopathy patients, 70 to 75 hyperthyroidism patients and 17 progressor patients.

Measured from the cysteine to the phenylalanine, the CDR3 is 17 residues long. Only the CDR3 DNA stays, 51 bases, in frame from base 1. The junction shows trimming of 5 bases on V and 5 bases on J, and the gene matches do not reach 11 bases of it. Per the germline V gene, SGHTA is the CDR1 and FQGNSA is the CDR2. The TCR beta CDR3 regions were amplified from the RNA transcripts. The TCR CDR3 was subjected to a first round of RT-PCR using the HTBI primer set and the Qiagen OneStep RT-PCR kit. A second multiplex PCR round built the libraries, followed by size selection and purification. The libraries were sequenced on an Illumina HiSeq2000 using paired-end 100 bp reads. The authors' analysis ran thus. SOAPnuke was used to process the raw data, removing reads that contained adapters or uncalled bases, had a mean Phred below 15, or lacked an exact match to the constant primer or identifier. High-quality paired reads were merged with COPE v1.2.5, and unique nucleotide sequences were defined as clonotypes. MiTCR v1.1 was used to align clonotypes to the IMGT TRBV, TRBD and TRBJ reference segments. Only V-J combinations with frequency above 0.0001, covering roughly 99% of repertoires, were analysed. The TCS score was defined as F50 (clonal expansion) divided by E x V (chaos), with BLOSUM62-based TCRdist calculated between CDR3 peptides within each V-J. Welch's t-statistics and random forest reduced 500 to 550 V-J features to 13, which were used in a naive Bayes classifier (R e1071). The public reads were quality trimmed at Q25 with fastp and then assembled into clones with MiXCR by TCRdb, keeping productive beta chains. When rows share a CDR3 protein, they turn into one entry using the most common DNA and genes. TCRdb, not the original authors, processed these V and J calls. This sample holds fewer than 550,000 distinct CDR3 sequences; around a sixth were observed only once. Roughly 7.7% of the sample is in the top ten clones.

Graves' hyperthyroidism was defined as stable when no progression to ophthalmopathy occurred over 18 months of follow-up. Hyperthyroidism patients were newly diagnosed, with disease duration under 2 months, and aged 18 to 65 years. Any patient with an uncontrolled infection, another autoimmune disease, pregnancy or lactation was excluded. Diagnoses relied on clinical symptoms, serum thyroxine and TRAb, thyroid ultrasound and orbital computed tomography. PBMCs were separated from 8 to 10 ml of fresh peripheral blood using Ficoll-Paque density gradient centrifugation. Trizol reagent was used to extract total RNA, and RNA quality was then checked on an Agilent 2100 Bioanalyzer. Overall results and qualifications from the work: A model built on a 13 V-J signature distinguished ophthalmopathy from stable hyperthyroidism, reaching around 90% sensitivity and around 81% specificity in cross-validation and 80%/75% in testing. Most expanded thyroid clonotypes (frequency above 0.001) were also detected in blood, a finding suggesting that blood repertoires may reflect thyroid immune responses. In validation, the model predicted progression to ophthalmopathy with approximately 71% sensitivity and around 72% specificity, a median of approximately 6.7 months before onset. Sample size was not statistically predetermined, and blinding of investigators to group allocation was not performed.

The sequenced sample consisted of blood. The sequence is built from TRBV7-2 and TRBJ2-3; 12 bases in between match TRBD2. The TCR comes from a young woman with Graves' hyperthyroidism. For the CDR3, the sequence is CASSLASSGRVVDTQYF. The DNA reads TGTGCCAGCAGCCTTGCCTCTAGCGGGAGGGTGGTAGATACGCAGTATTTT.